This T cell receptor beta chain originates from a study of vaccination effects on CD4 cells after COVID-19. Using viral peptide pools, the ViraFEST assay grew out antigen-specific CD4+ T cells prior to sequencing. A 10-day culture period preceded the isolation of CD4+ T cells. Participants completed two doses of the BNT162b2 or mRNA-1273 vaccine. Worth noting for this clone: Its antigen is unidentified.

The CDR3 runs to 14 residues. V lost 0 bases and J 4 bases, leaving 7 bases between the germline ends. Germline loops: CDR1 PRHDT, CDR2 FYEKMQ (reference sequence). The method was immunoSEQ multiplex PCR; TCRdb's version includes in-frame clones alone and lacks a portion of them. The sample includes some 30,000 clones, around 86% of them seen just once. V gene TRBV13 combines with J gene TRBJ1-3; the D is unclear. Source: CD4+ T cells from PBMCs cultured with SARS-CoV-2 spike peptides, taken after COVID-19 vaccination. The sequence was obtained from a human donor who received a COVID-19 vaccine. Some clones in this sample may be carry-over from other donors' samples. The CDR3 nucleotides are TGTGCCAGCAGCTTAGGACAGAGAGGAAACACCATATATTTT. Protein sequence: CASSLGQRGNTIYF.